This passage covers 15 T cell receptor beta chains from one sample sequenced in a study of shared clonotypes between healthy human individuals. Sequencing was performed with immunoSEQ multiplex PCR; in TCRdb, only in-frame clones are kept and a portion is missing. The sample holds more than 2 million clones; 90% to 96% are singletons and the top ten take roughly 0.13%. The specimen was naive CD4+ T cells sorted from blood. Subset noted: CD45RA+ positively selected. The receptors originated from a man younger than 35 in good health.

CDR3 coding DNA: TGTGCCAGCAGCCTAGCGGGAGAGGAGGGTACGCAGTATTTT. Translated, it gives CASSLAGEEGTQYF. The chain couples TRBV6-6 to TRBJ2-3, with TRBD2 matching 10 bases. Germline trimming cut 6 bases from V and 8 bases from J; bases unmatched to any gene: 8. The CDR3 has 14 amino acids. The germline V gene has CDR1 MNHNY and CDR2 SVGAGI (reference sequence).

The chain links TRBV10-3 to TRBJ1-5, with 12 nucleotides matching TRBD1. The germline gives CDR1 ENHRY, CDR2 SYGVKD. The CDR3 covers 17 residues. The J segment lost 0 bases and the V segment lost 3 bases, leaving 3 bases of the junction unmatched. CDR3 loop: CAISDGTGGYSNQPQHF. The CDR3 bases are TGTGCCATCAGTGACGGGACAGGGGGCTATAGCAATCAGCCCCAGCATTTT.

A single count supports this clone. The J gene is TRBJ2-5, the V gene TRBV19; weak D call: TRBD1 (7 bases). CDR1 is LNHDA and CDR2 is SQIVND in the germline V gene (reference sequence). This CDR3 is built from 17 residues. With 4 bases removed from V and 5 bases from J, the gap between germline ends came to 23 bases. This CDR3 reads CASSKGASDRGSETQYF. CDR3 in DNA: TGTGCCAGTAGTAAGGGGGCTAGCGATAGGGGGTCCGAGACCCAGTACTTC. The variable domain in full, with the rest retrieved from reference TRBV19 and TRBJ2-5, is DGGITQSPKYLFRKEGQNVTLSCEQNLNHDAMYWYRQDPGQGLRLIYYSQIVNDFQKGDIAEGYSVSREKKESFPLTVTSAQKNPTAFYLCASSKGASDRGSETQYFGPGTRLLVL.

This clone was recorded once. The chain carries TRBV6-1 and TRBJ2-7; D call uncertain. Trimming left V 4 bases short and J 2 bases short, with 12 bases between. This CDR3 contains 14 residues. Looked up from germline, CDR1 is MNHNS and CDR2 is SASEGT. The CDR3: CASSGRERPYEQYF. The CDR3 DNA follows: TGTGCCAGCAGTGGAAGGGAAAGACCCTACGAGCAGTACTTC.

In DNA, the CDR3 is TGTGCCAGCAGCAGAAGAGGGTTTTCCTACGAGCAGTACTTC. This sequence encodes CASSRRGFSYEQYF. The chain joins TRBV6-6 to TRBJ2-7; D might be TRBD2 (5 bases). Trimming pared 6 bases from V and 1 base from J, leaving 13 bases between. CDR1 MNHNY and CDR2 SVGAGI come from the germline V gene (reference sequence). The CDR3 sequence is 14 residues long.

The table lists this clone with a count of one. The sample carries other DNA sequences with the same CDR3. The rearrangement uses TRBV30 and TRBJ1-3, with D perhaps TRBD1 (6 bases). CDR1 and CDR2 (germline): GTSNPN, SVGIG (reference sequence). V lost 1 base and J 2 bases, leaving 6 bases between the germline ends. The CDR3 spans 13 residues. The CDR3 sequence: CAWSGTAGNTIYF. CDR3 nucleotides: TGTGCCTGGAGTGGGACAGCTGGAAACACCATATATTTT.

The chain employs TRBV7-6 and TRBJ2-3; no reliable D call. There are 14 residues in the CDR3. Deletions cut 1 base from V and 2 bases from J, with 7 bases between. Germline V gene data show CDR1 as SGHVS and CDR2 as FNYEAQ. In DNA form, the CDR3 reads TGTGCCAGCAGCTTAGACCCCCACACAGATACGCAGTATTTT. This translates into CASSLDPHTDTQYF. The full variable domain, in which reference TRBV7-6 and TRBJ2-3 provide the parts outside the CDR3, is GAGVSQSPRYKVTKRGQDVALRCDPISGHVSLYWYRQALGQGPEFLTYFNYEAQQDKSGLPNDRFSAERPEGSISTLTIQRTEQRDSAMYRCASSLDPHTDTQYFGPGTRLTVL.

V gene TRBV19 combines with J gene TRBJ2-5; possibly TRBD2 for D (5 bases). Trimming removed 5 bases at V and 5 bases at J, with 9 bases between. CDR3 length equals 12 residues. From germline, CDR1 is LNHDA and CDR2 SQIVND (reference sequence). The CDR3 nucleotides read TGTGCCAGTAGTTCCTCGGGGGAGACCCAGTACTTC. This translates into CASSSSGETQYF.

Details on this clone: The sample has other DNA sequences that encode this CDR3 too. CDR3 sequence reads: CASSPRETQYF. The CDR3 DNA is TGTGCCAGCAGCCCGAGGGAGACCCAGTACTTC. The chain combines TRBV14 with TRBJ2-5; the D is unclear. Germline CDR1 SGHDN, CDR2 FVKESK. With 4 bases removed from V and 5 bases from J, the gap between germline ends came to 5 bases. The CDR3 runs to 11 residues.

The chain is built from TRBV9 and TRBJ1-5; no clear D gene. Germline CDR1 and CDR2: SGDLS and YYNGEE. Trimming shortened V by 3 bases and J by 2 bases, and 9 bases separated the two germline ends. The CDR3 loop spans 14 amino acids. The CDR3 reads CASSEDWGNQPQHF. CDR3 nucleotide sequence: TGTGCCAGCAGCGAAGATTGGGGCAATCAGCCCCAGCATTTT. Full variable domain (outside the CDR3, taken from reference TRBV9 and TRBJ1-5): DSGVTQTPKHLITATGQRVTLRCSPRSGDLSVYWYQQSLDQGLQFLIQYYNGEERAKGNILERFSAQQFPDLHSELNLSSLELGDSALYFCASSEDWGNQPQHFGDGTRLSIL.

Comment on this clone: The sample holds other DNA sequences that translate to the same CDR3. CDR3: CASRRDRDEKLFF. The DNA for the CDR3 is TGTGCCAGCAGAAGGGACAGAGATGAAAAACTGTTTTTT. The chain uses TRBV2 and TRBJ1-4; 7 positions match TRBD1. This CDR3 has 13 amino acids. Trimming cost V 6 bases and J 6 bases; bases outside gene matches: 4. Germline CDR1 reads SNHLY; CDR2 reads FYNNEI. Together with reference TRBV2 and TRBJ1-4, the CDR3 gives the full variable domain: EPEVTQTPSHQVTQMGQEVILRCVPISNHLYFYWYRQILGQKVEFLVSFYNNEISEKSEIFDDQFSVERPDGSNFTLKIRSTKLEDSAMYFCASRRDRDEKLFFGSGTQLSVL.

The chain's CDR3 is CASSSRTSVETQYF. CDR3 sequence (DNA): TGTGCCAGCAGCTCCAGGACTAGTGTTGAGACCCAGTACTTC. This chain joins TRBV7-2 and TRBJ2-5; TRBD2 aligns across 7 bases. Trimming at V came to 4 bases and at J to 5 bases, leaving 7 bases not matched to a gene. Germline V gene sequence: CDR1 SGHTA, CDR2 FQGNSA. This CDR3 region has 14 residues.

V is TRBV25-1 and J is TRBJ2-2, with 8 bases fitting TRBD2. From germline, CDR1 is MGHDK and CDR2 SYGVNS. Trimming removed 3 bases from V and 3 bases from J; junction bases left unmatched: 9. The CDR3 runs 17 residues. CDR3 DNA sequence: TGTGCCAGCAGTGAGCCTAGCGGGTGGGGGGACACCGGGGAGCTGTTTTTT. Its protein product is CASSEPSGWGDTGELFF.

The chain links TRBV7-2 to TRBJ2-3, with D perhaps TRBD2 (5 bases). The CDR3 runs 14 residues. Germline-derived CDR1 and CDR2 are SGHTA and FQGNSA. V was trimmed by 3 bases and J by 2 bases, leaving 9 bases between them. CDR3 amino acids: CASSLGDNTDTQYF. In DNA, the CDR3 is TGTGCCAGCAGCTTGGGAGATAACACAGATACGCAGTATTTT.

The chain joins TRBV27 to TRBJ1-2; 7 bases line up with TRBD1. V lost 4 bases and J lost 1; bases outside the gene matches: 6. The germline CDR1 and CDR2 sequences are MNHEY and SMNVEV (reference sequence). The CDR3 spans 15 residues. The CDR3 nucleotides read TGTGCCAGCAGTTCCCGGACAGGACTTAACTATGGCTACACCTTC. It translates to CASSSRTGLNYGYTF.